These T cell receptor beta chains were read from a single sample in a study of long-term antiretroviral therapy in people with HIV. The data were produced by immunoSEQ multiplex PCR, yet TCRdb's version contains in-frame clones alone and is incomplete. The sample carries roughly 19,000 clones, over 80% recorded once. Material: unsorted PBMCs, obtained 2.1 years after starting antiretroviral therapy. The receptors stem from a man between 18 and 29 years old with HIV. The CDR3 runs from the conserved cysteine through the conserved F or W.

TRBV7-3	TRBJ2-6	CASSPKGQLSGANVLTF
TRBV4-3	TRBJ1-4	CASSQLGPTVNEKLFF
TRBV30	TRBJ1-4	CAWRTADNEKLFF
TRBV10-3	TRBJ2-1	CAIRTGLEVGEQFF
TRBV28	TRBJ1-1	CATTDRLGNTEAFF
TRBV6-1	TRBJ1-2	CASSEVAGEGYTF
TRBV5-6	TRBJ2-3	CASSFSPGQGGTDTQYF
TRBV7-2	TRBJ1-1	CASSPGPGGTEAFF
TRBV4-3	TRBJ2-1	CASSPGLADWDEQFF
TRBV20-1	TRBJ1-3	CSARGQADIYF
TRBV7-7	TRBJ2-5	CASSLGSGTAQETQYF
TRBV18	TRBJ2-7	CASSPGTLNYEQYF